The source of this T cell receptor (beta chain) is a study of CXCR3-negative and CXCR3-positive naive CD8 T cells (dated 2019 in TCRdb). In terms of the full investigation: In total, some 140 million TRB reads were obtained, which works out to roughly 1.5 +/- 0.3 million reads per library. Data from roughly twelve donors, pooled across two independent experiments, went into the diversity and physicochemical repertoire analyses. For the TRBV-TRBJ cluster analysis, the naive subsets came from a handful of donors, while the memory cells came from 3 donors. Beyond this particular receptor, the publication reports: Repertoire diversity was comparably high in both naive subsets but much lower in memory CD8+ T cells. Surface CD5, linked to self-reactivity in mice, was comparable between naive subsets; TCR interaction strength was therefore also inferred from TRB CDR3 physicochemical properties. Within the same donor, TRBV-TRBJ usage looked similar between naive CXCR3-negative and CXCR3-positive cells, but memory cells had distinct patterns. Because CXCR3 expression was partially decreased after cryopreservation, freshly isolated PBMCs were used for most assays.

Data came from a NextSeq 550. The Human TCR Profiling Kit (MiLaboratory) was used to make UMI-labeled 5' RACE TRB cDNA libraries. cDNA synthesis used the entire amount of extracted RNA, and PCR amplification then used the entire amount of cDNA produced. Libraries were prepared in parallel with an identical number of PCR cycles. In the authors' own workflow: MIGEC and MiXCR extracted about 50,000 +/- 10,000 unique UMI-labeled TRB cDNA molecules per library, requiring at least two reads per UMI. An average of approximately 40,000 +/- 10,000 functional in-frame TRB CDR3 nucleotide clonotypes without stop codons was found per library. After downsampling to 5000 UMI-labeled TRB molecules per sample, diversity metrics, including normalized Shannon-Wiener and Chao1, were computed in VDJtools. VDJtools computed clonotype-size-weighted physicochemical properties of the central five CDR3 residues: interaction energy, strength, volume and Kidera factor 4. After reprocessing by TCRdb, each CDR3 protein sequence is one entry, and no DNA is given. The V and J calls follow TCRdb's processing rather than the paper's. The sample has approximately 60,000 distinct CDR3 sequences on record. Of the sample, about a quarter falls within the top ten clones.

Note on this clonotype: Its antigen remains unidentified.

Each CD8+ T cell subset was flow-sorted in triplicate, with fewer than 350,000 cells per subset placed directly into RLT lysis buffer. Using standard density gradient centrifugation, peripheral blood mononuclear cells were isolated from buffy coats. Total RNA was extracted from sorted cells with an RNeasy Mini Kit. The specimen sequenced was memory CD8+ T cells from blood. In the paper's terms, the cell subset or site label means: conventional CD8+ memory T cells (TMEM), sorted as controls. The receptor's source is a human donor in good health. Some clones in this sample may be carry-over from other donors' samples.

The CDR3 region: CSVGGGYEQYF. The V and J segments used are TRBV29-1 and TRBJ2-7; TCRdb calls TRBD1, which cannot be checked without DNA. Based on the germline V gene, the CDR1 and CDR2 sequences are SQVTM and ANQGSEA. Taken from cysteine to phenylalanine, the CDR3 has 11 residues. No DNA sequence was recorded.